A selection of T cell receptor beta chains follows, all from one sample in a study of vaccination and CD4 T cells after COVID-19. A single record per CDR3 protein comes from TCRdb applying MiXCR to the PCR reads. The table shows around 21,000 distinct CDR3 sequences, with approximately 50% occurring only once. For these TCRs, the target antigens are not known. The sample consisted of CD4+ T cells from blood, cultured in vitro. The receptors originated from a human donor who had recovered from COVID-19. Each CDR3 is given with its conserved first and last residue. D genes are given only for firm matches. The listing skips clone size in some rows; elsewhere it reads once, few, many or a size class.

TRBJ2-1,TRBV5-6,TRBD1,few,CASGARTGKDNEQFF,TGTGCCAGCGGGGCACGGACAGGAAAGGACAATGAGCAGTTCTTC
TRBJ2-7,TRBV7-6,TRBD2,few,CASSPSTSGSYEQYF,TGTGCCAGCAGCCCCAGCACTAGCGGAAGCTACGAGCAGTACTTC
TRBJ1-5,TRBV6-1,-,-,CASRTQGGQPQHF,TGTGCCAGCAGAACCCAGGGTGGACAGCCCCAGCATTTT
TRBJ1-2,TRBV4-3,-,-,CASSQEWGGNYGYTF,TGCGCCAGCAGCCAAGAATGGGGAGGCAACTATGGCTACACCTTC
TRBJ1-3,TRBV7-2,-,-,CASSSEVGGTIYF,TGTGCCAGCAGCTCAGAGGTGGGGGGCACCATATATTTT
TRBJ1-6,TRBV6-1,-,-,CASRPLSRGFILSPLHF,TGTGCCAGCAGACCACTTAGTCGGGGTTTTATACTTTCACCCCTCCACTTT
TRBJ1-3,TRBV20-1,TRBD1,few,CSATDRGSGNTIYF,TGCAGTGCGACGGACAGGGGATCCGGAAACACCATATATTTT
TRBJ1-1,TRBV10-1,-,-,CASRELTGLNTEAFF,TGCGCCAGTCGCGAACTTACCGGTTTGAACACTGAAGCTTTCTTT
TRBJ1-4,TRBV7-2,-,-,CASSGQAGAREKLFF,TGTGCCAGCAGCGGCCAGGCGGGGGCTAGAGAAAAACTGTTTTTT
TRBJ2-2,TRBV7-9,TRBD2,-,CASSREVTSGNTGELFF,TGTGCCAGCAGCCGGGAGGTGACTAGCGGTAACACCGGGGAGCTGTTTTTT
TRBJ1-1,TRBV28,-,-,CASRAASNTEAFF,TGTGCCAGCAGGGCGGCTTCGAACACTGAAGCTTTCTTT
TRBJ2-7,TRBV19,-,-,CASSPQAVQYEQYF,TGTGCCAGTAGCCCCCAGGCCGTACAGTACGAGCAGTACTTC
TRBJ1-1,TRBV5-1,-,-,CASRSRGDTEAFF,TGCGCCAGCAGGAGCAGAGGAGACACTGAAGCTTTCTTT
TRBJ1-1,TRBV5-1,-,-,CASSSSQPNTEAFF,TGCGCCAGCAGCTCCAGTCAACCGAACACTGAAGCTTTCTTT
TRBJ2-5,TRBV19,TRBD2,-,CASSKGAGVETQYF,TGTGCCAGTAGTAAAGGAGCGGGGGTGGAGACCCAGTACTTC
TRBJ2-2,TRBV27,TRBD2,-,CASSSRGLAGELFF,TGTGCCAGCAGTTCCCGCGGACTAGCCGGGGAGCTGTTTTTT
TRBJ2-3,TRBV30,-,-,CAWGGGATQYF,TGTGCCTGGGGAGGGGGTGCAACGCAGTATTTT
TRBJ2-5,TRBV20-1,TRBD1,-,CSANRGAEETQYF,TGCAGTGCCAACAGGGGGGCCGAGGAGACCCAGTACTTC
TRBJ1-6,TRBV4-3,TRBD1,few,CASSHGGTARYGTLHF,TGCGCCAGCAGCCATGGCGGGACAGCTCGATATGGGACCCTCCACTTT
TRBJ1-3,TRBV6-1,-,-,CASSVKLNTIYF,TGTGCCAGCAGTGTAAAGCTAAACACCATATATTTT
TRBJ2-5,TRBV9,-,-,CASSVEAGQETQYF,TGTGCCAGCAGCGTAGAGGCAGGCCAAGAGACCCAGTACTTC
TRBJ2-2,TRBV7-3,TRBD2,once,CASSLNLAGSGELFF,TGTGCCAGCAGCTTAAATTTAGCGGGGTCGGGGGAGCTGTTTTTT